These T cell receptor beta chains were read from a single sample in a study of blood T cells in healthy people across ages. TCRdb fed the 5' RACE reads into MiXCR, producing one record per CDR3 protein. The sample yields some 1.5 million distinct CDR3 sequences, about 28% seen once. The source material was blood. The receptor source for this set is a woman aged 25 to 39 in good health. Both conserved end residues are part of each CDR3. The D gene is left open where the match is weak. Rows give clone size only sometimes, using once, few, many, or a class for an expanded clone.

D gene	J gene	clone size	V gene	CDR3 protein	CDR3 DNA
-	TRBJ2-3	few	TRBV12-3/TRBV12-4	CASSFDRPPGDTQYF	TGTGCCAGCAGTTTTGACCGGCCACCCGGGGATACGCAGTATTTT
-	TRBJ1-2	-	TRBV5-1	CASSLDIRYPNYGYTF	TGCGCCAGCAGCTTGGATATACGATACCCTAACTATGGCTACACCTTC
TRBD1	TRBJ2-3	-	TRBV24-1	CATSDLDRGSSTDTQYF	TGTGCCACCAGTGATTTGGACAGGGGGTCCTCCACAGATACGCAGTATTTT
-	TRBJ1-1	-	TRBV5-1	CASSSWLAGKNTEAFF	TGCGCCAGCAGCTCATGGCTGGCAGGGAAGAACACTGAAGCTTTCTTT
TRBD1	TRBJ2-1	-	TRBV6-4	CASSEGTGNHNEQFF	TGTGCCAGCAGTGAGGGGACAGGTAACCACAATGAGCAGTTCTTC
-	TRBJ1-6	-	TRBV6-6	CASSYLMAKDNSPLHF	TGTGCCAGCAGTTACTTAATGGCTAAAGATAATTCACCCCTCCACTTT
TRBD2	TRBJ2-1	once	TRBV28	CATLDAGGGGNEQFF	TGTGCCACCTTAGATGCGGGGGGCGGGGGGAATGAGCAGTTCTTC
-	TRBJ1-1	-	TRBV20-1	CSGLGGTEAFF	TGCAGTGGCTTGGGTGGTACTGAAGCTTTCTTT
-	TRBJ2-1	-	TRBV7-6	CASSLGFTDEQFF	TGTGCCAGCAGCTTAGGATTTACGGATGAGCAGTTCTTC
-	TRBJ1-2	many	TRBV20-1	CSASGQGYGYTF	TGCAGTGCTAGTGGCCAGGGGTATGGCTACACCTTC
TRBD1	TRBJ2-4	many	TRBV20-1	CSARDTGGVTKNIQYF	TGCAGTGCTAGAGATACAGGGGGCGTAACCAAAAACATTCAGTACTTC
-	TRBJ1-2	many	TRBV20-1	CSAGPDYTF	TGCAGTGCTGGGCCTGACTACACCTTC
-	TRBJ1-5	few	TRBV24-1	CATSGMPPGPKGNQPQHF	TGTGCCACCAGTGGAATGCCCCCGGGACCTAAGGGCAATCAGCCCCAGCATTTT
TRBD2	TRBJ2-3	once	TRBV20-1	CSANGGVGTDTQYF	TGCAGTGCTAACGGGGGGGTTGGCACAGATACGCAGTATTTT
-	TRBJ2-5	once	TRBV11-2	CASSPGRQQETQYF	TGTGCCAGCAGCCCGGGACGCCAACAAGAGACCCAGTACTTC
TRBD2	TRBJ2-3	-	TRBV20-1	CSATSGSGTDTQYF	TGCAGTGCTACTAGCGGGAGTGGTACAGATACGCAGTATTTT